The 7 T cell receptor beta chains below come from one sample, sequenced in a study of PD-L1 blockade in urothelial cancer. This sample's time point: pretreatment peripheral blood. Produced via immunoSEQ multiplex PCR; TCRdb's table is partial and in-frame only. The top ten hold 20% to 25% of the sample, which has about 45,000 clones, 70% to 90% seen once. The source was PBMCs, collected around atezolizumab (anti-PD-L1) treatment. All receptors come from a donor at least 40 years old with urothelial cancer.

The CDR3 sequence: CSAGGYYGYTF. The CDR3 nucleotides read TGCAGTGCTGGGGGGTACTATGGCTACACCTTC. This chain links TRBV20-1 with TRBJ1-2; possibly TRBD1 for D (5 bases). V was pared by 5 bases and J by 3 bases, with 7 bases between. Looked up from germline, CDR1 is DFQATT and CDR2 is SNEGSKA (reference sequence). The CDR3 spans 11 residues.

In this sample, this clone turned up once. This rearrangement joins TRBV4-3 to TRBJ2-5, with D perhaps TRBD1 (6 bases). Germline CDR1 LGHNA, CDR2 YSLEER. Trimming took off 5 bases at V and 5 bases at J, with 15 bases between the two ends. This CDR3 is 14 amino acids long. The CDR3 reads CASSARGNGETQYF. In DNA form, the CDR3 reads TGCGCCAGCAGCGCGAGGGGGAACGGCGAGACCCAGTACTTC.

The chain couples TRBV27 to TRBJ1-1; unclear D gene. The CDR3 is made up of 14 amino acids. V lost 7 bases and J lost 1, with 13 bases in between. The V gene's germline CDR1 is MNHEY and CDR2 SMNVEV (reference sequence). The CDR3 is CASILRYGNTEAFF. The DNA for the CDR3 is TGTGCCAGCATCCTTCGGTACGGGAACACTGAAGCTTTCTTT.

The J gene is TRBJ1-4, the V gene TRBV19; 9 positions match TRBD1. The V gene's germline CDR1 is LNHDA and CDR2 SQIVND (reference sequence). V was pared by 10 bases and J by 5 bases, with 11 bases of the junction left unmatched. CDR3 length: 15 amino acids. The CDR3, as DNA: TGTGCCACGAACCCGGCCGGGACAGGGAATGAAAAACTGTTTTTT. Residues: CATNPAGTGNEKLFF. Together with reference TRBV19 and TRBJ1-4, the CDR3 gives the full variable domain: DGGITQSPKYLFRKEGQNVTLSCEQNLNHDAMYWYRQDPGQGLRLIYYSQIVNDFQKGDIAEGYSVSREKKESFPLTVTSAQKNPTAFYLCATNPAGTGNEKLFFGSGTQLSVL.

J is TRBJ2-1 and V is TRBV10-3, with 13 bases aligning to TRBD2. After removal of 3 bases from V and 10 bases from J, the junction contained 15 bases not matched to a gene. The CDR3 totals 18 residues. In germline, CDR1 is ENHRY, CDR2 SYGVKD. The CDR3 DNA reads TGTGCCATCAGTGAACCGGGACTAGCGGGAAAGGGGGCGGGGGAGCAGTTCTTC. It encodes CAISEPGLAGKGAGEQFF.

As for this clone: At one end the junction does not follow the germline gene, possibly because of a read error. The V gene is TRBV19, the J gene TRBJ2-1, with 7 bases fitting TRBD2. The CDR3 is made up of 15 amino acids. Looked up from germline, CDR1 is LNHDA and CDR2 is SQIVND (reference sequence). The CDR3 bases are TGTGCCAGTAGTACCCCCGGGAGGACCAACAAAGAGCAGTTCTTC. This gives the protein CASSTPGRTNKEQFF. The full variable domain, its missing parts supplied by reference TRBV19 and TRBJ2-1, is DGGITQSPKYLFRKEGQNVTLSCEQNLNHDAMYWYRQDPGQGLRLIYYSQIVNDFQKGDIAEGYSVSREKKESFPLTVTSAQKNPTAFYLCASSTPGRTNKEQFFGPGTRLTVL.

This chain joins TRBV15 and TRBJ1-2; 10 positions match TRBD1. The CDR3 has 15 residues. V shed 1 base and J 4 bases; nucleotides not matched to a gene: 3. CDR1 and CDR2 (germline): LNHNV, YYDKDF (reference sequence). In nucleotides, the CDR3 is TGTGCCACCAGCAGAGGGACAGGGGGTGGCTATGGCTACACCTTC. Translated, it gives CATSRGTGGGYGYTF.